This T cell receptor (beta chain) was identified during a study of T cells expressing NK-cell markers. Looking at the study overall: The eight sequenced donors comprised seven who were HCMV-seropositive and one who was seronegative.

The study's findings and limits: The share of CD8+ T cells held by dominant NKG2C+ clonotypes was about 1.0-7.5% in several donors. For a few donors, these clonotypes were likewise the leading ones in the CD3+CD56-NKG2C+ fraction.

A note on this clonotype: What it binds is not known.

A 5'RACE template switching approach incorporating UMIs was used to make TCR beta cDNA. TCRdb derives one entry per CDR3 protein from the 5' RACE reads, leaving out DNA. The listing contains about 430,000 distinct CDR3 sequences. The sequence came from a woman aged 45-59 years in good health. Material for sequencing was blood T cells: a sorted CD56 or NKG2C T cell subset, CD4+ or CD8+ T cells, or bulk PBMC T cells (not recorded which).

The CDR3 here is CASSGLEGTALLNEQFF. The chain links TRBV25-1 to TRBJ2-1; the D call from TCRdb, TRBD2, cannot be confirmed without DNA. The CDR3 has 17 amino acids. The germline gives CDR1 MGHDK, CDR2 SYGVNS.